Listed below are T cell receptor beta chains from one sample, sequenced in a study of blood T cell repertoires in COVID-19. Measured with immunoSEQ multiplex PCR; TCRdb has only the in-frame clones, and not every one. This sample has about 96,000 clones, with around 80% found just once. Sample: peripheral blood. These receptors all come from a man aged 50 to 60 who had recovered from COVID-19. The CDR3 runs from the conserved cysteine through the conserved F or W. A D gene is named only where the DNA matches it firmly. Rows may omit the clone size; those that give it use once, few, many or a size class.

D	V	J	size	DNA	CDR3
-	TRBV5-1	TRBJ2-2	once	TGCGCCAGCAGCTTGCTCGGTTTAGAGACCGGGGAGCTGTTTTTT	CASSLLGLETGELFF
-	TRBV5-1	TRBJ2-2	few	TGCGCCAGCAGCGTAGGCGGCACCGGGGAGCTGTTTTTT	CASSVGGTGELFF
TRBD2	TRBV5-4	TRBJ2-1	-	TGTGCCAGCAGCTTGGAGCTAGCGGGTAACAATGAGCAGTTCTTC	CASSLELAGNNEQFF
-	TRBV21-1	TRBJ2-7	few	TGTGCCAGCAGCAAAACTAGCTCCTACGAGCAGTACTTC	CASSKTSSYEQYF
TRBD2	TRBV6-4	TRBJ2-3	few	TGTGCCAGCAGTAGCGGGGACACAGATACGCAGTATTTT	CASSSGDTDTQYF
-	TRBV10-3	TRBJ2-2	-	TGTGCCATCACCTCCCTCGGGAGCACCGGGGAGCTGTTTTTT	CAITSLGSTGELFF
TRBD2	TRBV5-4	TRBJ2-3	-	TGTGCCAGCAGCTTGGTGACTAGCGGGTTGGTTAATACGCAGTATTTT	CASSLVTSGLVNTQYF
TRBD1	TRBV7-9	TRBJ1-6	few	TGTGCCAGCAGCCCCGGACAGGGACAATCACCCCTCCACTTT	CASSPGQGQSPLHF
-	TRBV7-2	TRBJ2-5	once	TGTGCCAGCAGCCTCCGCAGCGGCCAAGAGACCCAGTACTTC	CASSLRSGQETQYF
TRBD2	TRBV15	TRBJ2-1	-	TGTGCCACCAGCAGAGTAGCGGGAGGTGTAAATGAGCAGTTCTTC	CATSRVAGGVNEQFF
TRBD1	TRBV6-6	TRBJ1-6	-	TGTGCCAGCAGTCTTCAAATCCACAGGGGGTCGAATTCACCCCTCCACTTT	CASSLQIHRGSNSPLHF
TRBD2	TRBV5-1	TRBJ2-1	-	TGCGCCAGCGCACGCCGGCTAGCGGGAGTAAATGAGCAGTTCTTC	CASARRLAGVNEQFF
TRBD1	TRBV28	TRBJ1-1	-	TGTGCCAGCAGCCTGACAGGGTACACTGAAGCTTTCTTT	CASSLTGYTEAFF
TRBD1	TRBV5-8	TRBJ1-1	-	TGTGCCAGCAGCTTTTCCGGGACAGTAATGAACACTGAAGCTTTCTTT	CASSFSGTVMNTEAFF
TRBD1	TRBV7-3	TRBJ2-1	-	TGTGCCAGCAGCCCAAAAAGTCGGGACAGCTCCTACAATGAGCAGTTCTTC	CASSPKSRDSSYNEQFF
-	TRBV9	TRBJ2-5	-	TGTGCCAGCAGCGTAGATCAGGGGACCCAGTACTTC	CASSVDQGTQYF
TRBD2	TRBV11-3	TRBJ2-3	-	TGTGCCAGCAGCTTGGGGTCACGAGCGGGACCCCCAGATACGCAGTATTTT	CASSLGSRAGPPDTQYF
-	TRBV6-6	TRBJ1-1	-	TGTGCCAGCAGTTATAGGGGAGGAGACACTGAAGCTTTCTTT	CASSYRGGDTEAFF
TRBD2	TRBV19	TRBJ2-3	-	TGTGCCAGTAGGGAGTTAGCGGGAGGACCCACAGATACGCAGTATTTT	CASRELAGGPTDTQYF
TRBD1	TRBV5-4	TRBJ2-3	once	TGTGCCAGCAGCTGGGACAGGGCTGGAACAGATACGCAGTATTTT	CASSWDRAGTDTQYF
-	TRBV5-1	TRBJ1-2	-	TGCGCCAGCAGCTCCCTACAGGCGGCGAGCAAAGGCTACACCTTC	CASSSLQAASKGYTF
-	TRBV7-9	TRBJ2-7	-	TGTGCCAGCAGCCGGGACACCAGTTACGAGCAGTACTTC	CASSRDTSYEQYF
-	TRBV23-1	TRBJ1-2	-	TGCGCCAGCAGTCCCGGACAAGCTTCTAACTATGGCTACACCTTC	CASSPGQASNYGYTF
-	TRBV6-1	TRBJ1-6	few	TGTGCCAGCAGTGAAGCGCTTGGCAGGGGAAATTCACCCCTCCACTTT	CASSEALGRGNSPLHF
TRBD1	TRBV11-2	TRBJ1-1	-	TGTGCCAGCAGCCGACAGGGGGCTACTGAAGCTTTCTTT	CASSRQGATEAFF
-	TRBV19	TRBJ1-1	-	TGTGCCAGTATAGGAGGGATGGGTAGCCAACTCTCCACTGAAGCTTTCTTT	CASIGGMGSQLSTEAFF
-	TRBV5-6	TRBJ1-1	once	TGTGCCAGCAGCCCCGACAGCTACACTGAAGCTTTCTTT	CASSPDSYTEAFF
-	TRBV30	TRBJ2-5	-	TGTGCCTGGGGGTCGGGGGACCAAGAGACCCAGTACTTC	CAWGSGDQETQYF
-	TRBV18	TRBJ1-4	-	TGTGCCAGCTCACCAGGGGTCGGGGCTAATGAAAAACTGTTTTTT	CASSPGVGANEKLFF
-	TRBV6-5	TRBJ1-1	-	TGTGCCAGCAGTTACGGCGGGAAAAACACTGAAGCTTTCTTT	CASSYGGKNTEAFF
TRBD1	TRBV5-4	TRBJ1-1	few	TGTGCCAGCAGCCCCCGACAGGGGGCTTACACTGAAGCTTTCTTT	CASSPRQGAYTEAFF
-	TRBV7-9	TRBJ2-7	-	TGTGCCAGCAGCTTATCCGTAGTCTCCTACGAGCAGTACTTC	CASSLSVVSYEQYF
TRBD2	TRBV15	TRBJ2-5	once	TGTGCCACCAGCAGAGTGACTAGCGGAGGGGGGGAGACCCAGTACTTC	CATSRVTSGGGETQYF
TRBD2	TRBV28	TRBJ2-7	-	TGTGCCAGCAGTTTTTATAGCGGGAACTACGAGCAGTACTTC	CASSFYSGNYEQYF
-	TRBV5-4	TRBJ2-2	-	TGTGCCAGCAGCTTGCGAGACACCGGGGAGCTGTTTTTT	CASSLRDTGELFF
-	TRBV7-2	TRBJ2-1	-	TGTGCCAGCAGCTCAGGCGATGAGCAGTTCTTC	CASSSGDEQFF
TRBD1	TRBV2	TRBJ1-2	few	TGTGCCAGCACCCTCCCGGGACAGGGGGCAGGTGGCTACACCTTC	CASTLPGQGAGGYTF
TRBD1	TRBV5-1	TRBJ1-5	-	TGCGCCAGCAGCTTGGAGGGACAGGTTAATCAGCCCCAGCATTTT	CASSLEGQVNQPQHF
-	TRBV19	TRBJ2-7	-	TGTGCCAGTAGTAATAGCCCTGCGTCTTACGAGCAGTACTTC	CASSNSPASYEQYF
-	TRBV9	TRBJ1-4	-	TGTGCCAGCAGCCCGTCCGAGGGGGTGTGGGAAAAACTGTTTTTT	CASSPSEGVWEKLFF
TRBD1	TRBV19	TRBJ2-3	once	TGTGCCAGTAGTGGGCGTAACAGGGGGCTGACAGATACGCAGTATTTT	CASSGRNRGLTDTQYF